This is a list of T cell receptor beta chains from one sample in a study of blood T cell repertoires in COVID-19. TCRdb keeps only in-frame clones here, not all; method: immunoSEQ multiplex PCR. The sample carries 180,000 or so clones, 70% to 90% recorded once. Sequenced material: peripheral blood. These receptors were collected from an older person with COVID-19, enrolled during active disease. Each CDR3 is given with its conserved first and last residue. D genes are given only for firm matches. Part of the rows lack a size; the others show once, few, many or a class for expanded clones.

size: NA; D: TRBD1; J: TRBJ2-2; V: TRBV29-1; DNA: TGCAGCGTTGGGACAGGGTTGACCGGGGAGCTGTTTTTT; CDR3: CSVGTGLTGELFF
size: NA; D: TRBD2; J: TRBJ2-3; V: TRBV19; DNA: TGTGCCAGTAGTGTGGGACTAGGCCTGAGGCGGGGCACAGATACGCAGTATTTT; CDR3: CASSVGLGLRRGTDTQYF
size: NA; D: NA; J: TRBJ1-5; V: TRBV9; DNA: TGTGCCAGCAGCGTAGACCTGGCATCGCCCCAGCATTTT; CDR3: CASSVDLASPQHF
size: NA; D: NA; J: TRBJ1-3; V: TRBV3-1/TRBV3-2; DNA: TGTGCCAGCAGCCTACCGACAGGTTCGACTTCTGGAAACACCATATATTTT; CDR3: CASSLPTGSTSGNTIYF
size: NA; D: TRBD1; J: TRBJ2-1; V: TRBV10-1; DNA: TGCGCCAGCAGTGAAAGGGACAGGGATCCCCCTGTACAGTTCTTC; CDR3: CASSERDRDPPVQFF
size: NA; D: TRBD1; J: TRBJ2-1; V: TRBV7-8; DNA: TGTGCCAGCAGCTTATCTCGGGACAGGGCCCGGGGGCAGTTCTTC; CDR3: CASSLSRDRARGQFF
size: NA; D: NA; J: TRBJ2-3; V: TRBV5-4; DNA: TGTGCCAGCAGCTCCCCGAATGGGGCGGCAGATACGCAGTATTTT; CDR3: CASSSPNGAADTQYF
size: once; D: NA; J: TRBJ1-4; V: TRBV7-9; DNA: TGTGCCAGCAGCCGACAGAGTGCAACTAATGAAAAACTGTTTTTT; CDR3: CASSRQSATNEKLFF
size: NA; D: TRBD1; J: TRBJ2-7; V: TRBV6-5; DNA: TGTGCCAGCAGTTACTCCCGGGACAGGGCCTACGAGCAGTACTTC; CDR3: CASSYSRDRAYEQYF
size: NA; D: NA; J: TRBJ2-3; V: TRBV29-1; DNA: TGCAGCTACGGACTTGCGGCAGATACGCAGTATTTT; CDR3: CSYGLAADTQYF
size: NA; D: TRBD2; J: TRBJ2-3; V: TRBV19; DNA: TGTACCAGTAGTATTAGGGGACTACCCACCGGCACAGATACGCAGTATTTT; CDR3: CTSSIRGLPTGTDTQYF
size: NA; D: NA; J: TRBJ1-3; V: TRBV7-6; DNA: TGTGCCAGCAGCTTAACGTTCGGCGACTACTCTGGAAACACCATATATTTT; CDR3: CASSLTFGDYSGNTIYF
size: NA; D: NA; J: TRBJ2-3; V: TRBV29-1; DNA: TGCAGCGTTGGTCTAGCGCGGGCCGCCACAGATACGCAGTATTTT; CDR3: CSVGLARAATDTQYF
size: NA; D: NA; J: TRBJ2-5; V: TRBV6-5; DNA: TGTGCCAGCAGTTACATCCGGGGAGAGACCCAGTACTTC; CDR3: CASSYIRGETQYF
size: NA; D: TRBD1; J: TRBJ1-6; V: TRBV7-9; DNA: TGTGCCAGCAGCCCGTCAGGGGGCCATAATTCACCCCTCCACTTT; CDR3: CASSPSGGHNSPLHF
size: NA; D: NA; J: TRBJ2-5; V: TRBV7-9; DNA: TGTGCCAGCAACCGGGACAATAAGAGGTGGGAAGAGACCCAGTACTTC; CDR3: CASNRDNKRWEETQYF
size: NA; D: NA; J: TRBJ2-5; V: TRBV2; DNA: TGTGCCAGCAGCCAGAAAGAGACCCAGTACTTC; CDR3: CASSQKETQYF